This T cell receptor (beta chain) derives from a study of blood T cell repertoires in COVID-19 (dated by TCRdb to about 2020). A note on the overall study: Samples covering the acute and convalescent phases of COVID-19 were provided by collaborators in the United States, Italy and Spain. The material from the prospective study consisted of cDNA or gDNA derived from T cells, B-cell-depleted T cells, or PBMCs. Subjects who had been exposed to COVID-19, were actively infected with it, or had recovered from it provided the deeply sampled blood TCRbeta repertoires that made up the dataset. The repertoires were released in a freely available public database meant as a resource for research on the immune response to SARS-CoV-2. The samples were drawn from two sources: the first 160 participants of the ongoing ImmuneRACE study, and 1,000 to 1,500 subjects contributed by 6 global collaborators. A de-identified subject ID, COVID-19 status, age in years and sex were almost always included in the sample metadata. HLA class I and class II types, where available, came from metadata supplied by the sample provider rather than from assay-based typing.

V is pruned by 4 bases and J by 4 bases, leaving 2 bases of the junction without a gene match. From cysteine to phenylalanine, the CDR3 is 14 amino acids long. The only DNA kept is the CDR3, 42 bases in frame from the first base. CDR1 LNHDA and CDR2 SQIVND were looked up in the germline V gene (reference sequence). Overall study results and their limits: The quantity of clinical and demographic metadata differed by source and by participant and was supplied without curation.

A word on this clone: Its antigen is not yet known. The sample holds no much larger clone one base away, and base qualities are not on file.

The collaborating institutions used their own protocols to collect whole blood in K2EDTA tubes. Collaborator samples were shipped for TCRbeta analysis as frozen whole blood, isolated PBMCs, or DNA extracted from either sample type. TCRbeta CDR3 regions were amplified from genomic DNA using the immunoSEQ Assay, a bias-controlled multiplex PCR. The original pipeline was this. Within the assay, amplification of reference gene primers was used to estimate how many nucleated cells each sample contained. To quantify the absolute abundance of each unique TCRbeta CDR3 rearrangement, sequence reads were collapsed and filtered. For each sample, productive Simpson clonality was calculated as the square root of Simpson's diversity index across productive rearrangements. TCRdb re-hosts the immuneACCESS table, in-frame sequences only. Its copies lack some clones; in the studies checked, an unresolved V gene accounts for under half of them, and the cause for the rest is not known. V and J calls plus clone size are reproduced from that table; the DNA served to infer D and trimming. For this sample the table gives 51,000 or so clones, of which roughly 90% were detected only once. The ten largest clonotypes hold 7% to 9% of the sample.

What was sequenced was peripheral blood. In this chain, TRBV19 is recombined with TRBJ2-7, with TRBD1 matching 12 junction bases. This clonotype was obtained from a man older than 75 with active or convalescent COVID-19. The CDR3 reads CASSKGQGAYEQYF. DNA sequence: TGTGCCAGTAGTAAGGGACAGGGGGCTTACGAGCAGTACTTC.